The 2 T cell receptor beta chains below were found in one sample sequenced in a study of CD8+ T cells in alopecia areata. Investigators isolated RNA and reverse transcribed it into cDNA to act as the sequencing template. Repertoires were generated with immunoSEQ multiplex PCR, while TCRdb's copy carries only in-frame clones and drops some. The table includes 110,000 to 150,000 clones, roughly 50% detected once. This sample comprised CD4+ T cells sorted from blood, obtained at week 0. The receptors shown here come from a human donor with alopecia areata.

This chain joins TRBV25-1 and TRBJ2-2, with no clear D. V was clipped by 1 base and J by 2 bases, with 5 bases between them. Germline V gene sequence: CDR1 MGHDK, CDR2 SYGVNS. This CDR3 region has 14 residues. The CDR3 protein is CASSEWGNTGELFF. CDR3 nucleotide sequence: TGTGCCAGCAGTGAATGGGGAAACACCGGGGAGCTGTTTTTT.

This clone has just a few counts. The chain is built from TRBV28 and TRBJ1-5; D remains unclear. This CDR3 comprises 13 residues. Germline CDR1 and CDR2: MDHEN and SYDVKM. With 6 bases removed from V and 5 bases from J, the gap between germline ends came to 11 bases. The CDR3 here is CASRTQIHQPQHF. DNA for the CDR3: TGTGCCAGCAGAACCCAAATCCATCAGCCCCAGCATTTT.